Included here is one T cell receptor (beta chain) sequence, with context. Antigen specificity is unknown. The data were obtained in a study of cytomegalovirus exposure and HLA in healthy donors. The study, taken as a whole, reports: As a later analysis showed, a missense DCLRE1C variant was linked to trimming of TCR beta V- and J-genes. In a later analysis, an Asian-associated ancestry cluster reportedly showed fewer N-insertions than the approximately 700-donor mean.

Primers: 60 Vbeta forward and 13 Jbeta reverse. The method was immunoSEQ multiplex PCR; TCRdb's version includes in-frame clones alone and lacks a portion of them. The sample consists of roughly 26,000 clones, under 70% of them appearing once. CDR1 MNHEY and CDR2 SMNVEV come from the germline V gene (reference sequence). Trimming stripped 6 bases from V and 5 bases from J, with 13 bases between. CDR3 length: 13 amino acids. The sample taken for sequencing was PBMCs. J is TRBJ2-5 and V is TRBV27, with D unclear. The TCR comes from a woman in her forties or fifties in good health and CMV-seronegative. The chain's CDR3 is CASRSRVPETQYF. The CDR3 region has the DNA TGTGCCAGCAGGTCCCGGGTCCCTGAGACCCAGTACTTC.